What follows describes a single TCR beta chain. This receptor's antigen is unknown. With a much larger clone just one base away, this may be a read error. The data belong to a study of T cells in Graves' hyperthyroidism and ophthalmopathy (dated by TCRdb to the late 2010s). General notes on the study: Peripheral blood samples were taken at initial diagnosis, before any treatment was given. To identify TCR V-J signatures that set the groups apart, the researchers used a discovery cohort of 90 to 100 patients, made up of 40 to 45 with Graves' ophthalmopathy and about 59 with stable Graves' hyperthyroidism. Prospective prediction of ophthalmopathy was tested in an independent validation cohort consisting of roughly 19 hyperthyroidism patients and approximately 16 patients who later progressed to ophthalmopathy. The 100 or so discovery patients were divided at random into training and test sets in a 7:3 ratio. In about six Graves' hyperthyroidism patients, the study also compared T-cell repertoires from thyroid tissue with T-cell repertoires from blood. After blood sampling, hyperthyroidism patients were treated with methimazole at a starting dose of 30 mg daily, and ophthalmopathy patients were treated with high-dose intravenous methylprednisolone. The paper reports TCR Vbeta CDR3 sequencing of some 140 peripheral blood samples: 40 or so ophthalmopathy, 70 to 85 hyperthyroidism and around 17 progressor patients.

General conclusions and limits of the study: Sample size was not statistically predetermined, and investigators were not blinded to group allocation. Most expanded thyroid clonotypes (frequency above 0.001) were also found in blood, which suggests that blood repertoires may mirror thyroid immune responses. During validation, the model predicted progression to ophthalmopathy a median of approximately 7 months ahead of onset, with more than 60% sensitivity and around 73% specificity. A 13 V-J signature model separated ophthalmopathy from stable hyperthyroidism, with 87.88% sensitivity and around 84% specificity in cross-validation and 80%/75% in testing.

V and J lose 9 bases and 2 bases, and a span of 14 bases separates them. Sequences MNHEY (CDR1) and SVGEGT (CDR2) are obtained from the germline V gene. The CDR3 runs 14 amino acids, cysteine and phenylalanine included. Just CDR3 DNA is preserved here, 42 bases in frame from base 1. The TCR beta CDR3 regions were amplified from the RNA transcripts. The first round of RT-PCR for the TCR CDR3 was performed with the HTBI primer set and the Qiagen OneStep RT-PCR kit. Libraries were constructed in a second round of multiplex PCR, after which size selection and purification were performed. The libraries were sequenced on an Illumina HiSeq2000 using paired-end 100 bp reads. In the source study's methods: SOAPnuke was used to process the raw data, with reads discarded if the reads contained adapters or uncalled bases, had a mean Phred below 15, or lacked an exact constant-primer or identifier match. High-quality paired reads were merged with COPE v1.2.5, and unique nucleotide sequences were defined as clonotypes. Clonotypes were aligned to IMGT TRBV, TRBD and TRBJ reference segments using MiTCR v1.1. Analysis was restricted to V-J combinations with a frequency above 0.0001, which covered 99% to 99.2% of repertoires. A TCS score was defined as the ratio of F50 (clonal expansion) to E x V (chaos), with BLOSUM62-based TCRdist applied between CDR3 peptides within each V-J. Welch's t-statistics and random forest reduced around 510 V-J features to 13, which were used in a naive Bayes classifier (R e1071). TCRdb passed the public sequencing reads through fastp at Q25 and MiXCR, retaining productive beta sequences. Merged by CDR3 protein, the rows form single entries marked with the most common genes and DNA. The V and J calls here are based on TCRdb, not the publication. The sample includes fewer than 350,000 distinct CDR3 sequences, with roughly 13% observed a single time. The leading ten clones occupy 6.5% to 10% of the sample.

Stable Graves' hyperthyroidism was defined as the absence of progression to ophthalmopathy over 18 months of follow-up. Hyperthyroidism patients were newly diagnosed, with disease duration under 2 months, and aged 18 to 65 years. Any patient with an uncontrolled infection, another autoimmune disease, pregnancy or lactation was excluded. Diagnoses were established on the basis of clinical symptoms, serum thyroxine and TRAb, thyroid ultrasound, and orbital computed tomography. Ficoll-Paque density gradient centrifugation was used to isolate PBMCs from about 9.4 ml of fresh peripheral blood. Trizol reagent was used to extract total RNA, and RNA quality was then checked on an Agilent 2100 Bioanalyzer.

The TCR originated in a woman in her 40s with Graves' hyperthyroidism. The receptor chain draws on TRBV6-2 or TRBV6-3 and TRBJ2-1; no D segment can be confidently identified. The source material was blood. The CDR3 corresponds to CASGRGEAYNEQFF. The sequenced DNA is TGTGCCAGTGGTAGAGGAGAGGCCTACAATGAGCAGTTCTTC.